These T cell receptor beta chains were read from a single sample in a study of blood T cell repertoires in COVID-19. Sequenced by immunoSEQ multiplex PCR; TCRdb stores in-frame clones only, minus some. This table holds around 250,000 clones, roughly 89% found once. Sequenced: peripheral blood. The source of these receptors is a woman aged 40 to 50 who had recovered from COVID-19. CDR3s include the opening cysteine and the closing phenylalanine or tryptophan. D genes are given only for firm matches. The size entry is marked missing in some rows and otherwise reads once, few, many or a size class.

D,size,V,J,DNA,CDR3
-,once,TRBV10-3,TRBJ1-6,TGTGCCATCAGTCCCGGGGCAGCGGGGGATTCACCCCTCCACTTT,CAISPGAAGDSPLHF
-,-,TRBV15,TRBJ1-4,TGTGCCACCCGGCGGGGAACTAATGAAAAACTGTTTTTT,CATRRGTNEKLFF
-,-,TRBV27,TRBJ2-1,TGTGCCAGCTGGAGTTTGGACATTACCTACAATGAGCAGTTCTTC,CASWSLDITYNEQFF
-,-,TRBV2,TRBJ1-3,TGTGCCAGCAGTGAGGTCAGGGCAGACGGAAACACCATATATTTT,CASSEVRADGNTIYF
-,-,TRBV7-2,TRBJ2-1,TGTGCCAGCAGCTTAGTGGGCGGGGCTAGGAGCTCCTACAATGAGCAGTTCTTC,CASSLVGGARSSYNEQFF
-,-,TRBV5-4,TRBJ1-6,TGTGCCAGCAGCTTAGAGGTTATTTCACCCCTCCACTTT,CASSLEVISPLHF
TRBD1,once,TRBV12-5,TRBJ2-5,TGTGCTAGTGCCGTGACAGGGGGCCCCGAGACCCAGTACTTC,CASAVTGGPETQYF
TRBD1,-,TRBV30,TRBJ2-2,TGTGCCTGGAGTGTAGGGACAGGAGCCGGGGAGCTGTTTTTT,CAWSVGTGAGELFF
-,few,TRBV7-2,TRBJ2-1,TGTGCCAGCAGCTTACAGGAGGGTTTGCAGTTCTTC,CASSLQEGLQFF
-,-,TRBV4-1,TRBJ1-1,TGCGCCAGCAGCCTCGCGACTGAAGCTTTCTTT,CASSLATEAFF
-,-,TRBV5-1,TRBJ2-4,TGCGCCAGCAGCTTGTGGGCAGGGCTAGAAAACATTCAGTACTTC,CASSLWAGLENIQYF
TRBD2,-,TRBV7-9,TRBJ2-1,TGTGCCAGCAGCTTAGGACAAACCGGGACTAGCAGATACAATGAGCAGTTCTTC,CASSLGQTGTSRYNEQFF
-,-,TRBV28,TRBJ2-5,TGTGCCAGCAATTCGTGGGGGGACCCCGAGACCCAGTACTTC,CASNSWGDPETQYF